Below, 19 T cell receptor beta chains from the same sample are listed, as sequenced in a study of blood T cell repertoires in COVID-19. Assay: immunoSEQ multiplex PCR; the TCRdb copy retains only in-frame clones and omits some. Of about 250,000 clones in the sample, approximately 90% are singletons; the top ten hold roughly 2.6%. The sample consisted of PBMCs or T cells enriched from blood (not recorded which). These TCRs come from a woman in her thirties with acute COVID-19.

This clone has a single count. CDR3 sequence (DNA): TGTGCCAGCAGCCGGTGGGACACGGAATACGAGCAGTACTTC. It yields the protein CASSRWDTEYEQYF. This chain links TRBV7-9 with TRBJ2-7, with D perhaps TRBD1 (6 bases). This CDR3 is 14 amino acids long. Between the trimmed V and J ends, which lost 5 bases and 4 bases, there was a span of 15 bases. The germline gives CDR1 SEHNR, CDR2 FQNEAQ (reference sequence).

The chain is built from TRBV18 and TRBJ1-6, with a weak D call TRBD1 (5 bases). The CDR3 sequence is 14 residues long. CDR1 is KGHSH, CDR2 LQKENI, per germline. The germline V and J ends were trimmed by 3 bases and 5 bases, with 8 bases remaining between them. Here the CDR3 reads CASSPAGNNSPLHF. CDR3 DNA: TGTGCCAGCTCACCGGCAGGGAATAATTCACCCCTCCACTTT.

This chain connects TRBV27 to TRBJ1-1; a weak D match, TRBD1 (5 bases). Trimming took 3 bases from V and 1 from J, leaving 15 bases between them. This CDR3 is 16 amino acids long. Germline V gene data show CDR1 as MNHEY and CDR2 as SMNVEV (reference sequence). The CDR3 protein is CASSFRGTLGNTEAFF. Here the CDR3 DNA reads TGTGCCAGCAGTTTTCGGGGGACGTTAGGGAACACTGAAGCTTTCTTT.

This clone was seen only once. The chain has TRBV5-5 and TRBJ2-5; 10 nucleotides agree with TRBD1. The CDR3 consists of 15 residues. J gave up 2 bases and V 4 bases, and 5 bases lay outside the gene matches. Germline assignment: CDR1 SGHKS and CDR2 YYEKEE (reference sequence). The CDR3 loop is CASSPGTGDQETQYF. DNA for the CDR3: TGTGCCAGCAGCCCTGGGACAGGGGATCAAGAGACCCAGTACTTC. The variable domain in full, completed from reference TRBV5-5 and TRBJ2-5, reads DAGVTQSPTHLIKTRGQQVTLRCSPISGHKSVSWYQQVLGQGPQFIFQYYEKEERGRGNFPDRFSARQFPNYSSELNVNALLLGDSALYLCASSPGTGDQETQYFGPGTRLLVL.

The rearrangement uses TRBV7-2 and TRBJ2-5; TRBD1 agrees at 7 bases. The CDR3 runs to 14 residues. CDR1 SGHTA and CDR2 FQGNSA come from the germline V gene. Trimming took 5 bases from V and 5 from J; bases not matched to a gene: 8. CDR3 in amino acids: CASSRRTGWETQYF. In DNA form, the CDR3 reads TGTGCCAGCAGCAGAAGGACAGGATGGGAGACCCAGTACTTC. Drawing the rest from reference TRBV7-2 and TRBJ2-5, the complete variable domain is GAGVSQSPSNKVTEKGKDVELRCDPISGHTALYWYRQSLGQGLEFLIYFQGNSAPDKSGLPSDRFSAERTGGSVSTLTIQRTQQEDSAVYLCASSRRTGWETQYFGPGTRLLVL.

The chain joins TRBV29-1 to TRBJ2-7; 7 bases line up with TRBD1. From germline, CDR1 is SQVTM and CDR2 ANQGSEA. With V trimmed by 5 bases and J by 3 bases, 7 bases remained unmatched. The CDR3 covers 13 residues. The CDR3 coding sequence is TGCAGCGTTATGGGACAGACTTACTACGAGCAGTACTTC. Residues: CSVMGQTYYEQYF.

The chain couples TRBV29-1 to TRBJ1-2; TRBD1 matches 10 bases. Germline CDR1 reads SQVTM; CDR2 reads ANQGSEA. Unmatched junction bases numbered 8, after V lost 5 bases and J lost 8 bases. This CDR3 has 13 amino acids. This CDR3 reads CSVYPGQGSGYTF. The CDR3, as DNA: TGCAGCGTTTACCCGGGACAGGGGAGCGGCTACACCTTC.

The chain is built from TRBV7-2 and TRBJ1-4, with 10 bases lining up with TRBD1. The CDR3 has 15 residues. Germline V CDR1 and CDR2: SGHTA, FQGNSA. The junction had 7 bases not matched to a gene; V was cut back by 2 bases and J by 10 bases. Here the CDR3 DNA reads TGTGCCAGCAGCTTATCCGGGACAGGGGTGGGAAAACTGTTTTTT. This sequence encodes CASSLSGTGVGKLFF.

V and J are TRBV6-5 and TRBJ1-2; TRBD1 matches at 7 bases. The germline V gene encodes CDR1 MNHEY and CDR2 SVGAGI. This CDR3 region has 15 residues. With 7 bases clipped from V and 0 bases from J, the junction kept 8 bases outside the gene matches. CDR3 in amino acids: CASNGGQPANYGYTF. The CDR3 DNA reads TGTGCCAGCAACGGGGGACAGCCCGCTAACTATGGCTACACCTTC.

The J gene is TRBJ2-7, the V gene TRBV9, with D unclear. The V gene lost 0 bases and the J gene lost 4 bases, with 11 bases spanning the gap. The CDR3 length is 14 residues. Per germline, CDR1 SGDLS and CDR2 YYNGEE. CDR3: CASSVGLGSYEQYF. The CDR3 DNA reads as TGTGCCAGCAGCGTAGGTCTGGGCTCGTACGAGCAGTACTTC.

This rearrangement joins TRBV7-2 to TRBJ1-5; tentative D call: TRBD1 (5 bases). Germline CDR1 reads SGHTA; CDR2 reads FQGNSA. CDR3 size: 15 residues. V was cut by 3 bases and J by 2 bases, with 11 bases left in between. CDR3 coding DNA: TGTGCCAGCAGCTTGGCCCGGGGGGGCAATCAGCCCCAGCATTTT. Its protein product is CASSLARGGNQPQHF.

CDR3 DNA sequence: TGTGCCAGCAACCCAGGACAGGGAAGAGGTGAAGCTTTCTTT. This sequence encodes CASNPGQGRGEAFF. V and J are TRBV27 and TRBJ1-1; 8 positions match TRBD1. The CDR3 contains 14 residues. V was pared by 7 bases and J by 7 bases, with 11 bases of the junction left unmatched. Germline assignment: CDR1 MNHEY and CDR2 SMNVEV (reference sequence).

The V gene is TRBV27, the J gene TRBJ1-2, with D uncertain. The V and J ends lost 2 bases and 2 bases respectively, with 9 bases between them. Germline CDR1 MNHEY, CDR2 SMNVEV (reference sequence). CDR3 length: 14 amino acids. The CDR3 DNA reads as TGTGCCAGCAGTTTAGTCTTCGGGAACTATGGCTACACCTTC. This codes for CASSLVFGNYGYTF.

This clone was observed a few times. The V and J genes are TRBV29-1 and TRBJ2-7, with 9 nucleotides matching TRBD1. This CDR3 contains 13 residues. CDR1 and CDR2 (germline): SQVTM, ANQGSEA. The junction had 6 bases not matched to a gene; V was cut back by 7 bases and J by 2 bases. This CDR3 is CSAQRDRAYEQYF. The CDR3 bases are TGCAGCGCCCAGCGGGACAGGGCCTACGAGCAGTACTTC.

The gene calls are TRBV13 and TRBJ2-7, with D maybe TRBD1 (5 bases). The germline V gene has CDR1 PRHDT and CDR2 FYEKMQ (reference sequence). The V end lost 5 bases, the J end lost 2 bases, and 19 bases lay between the germline ends. The CDR3 runs to 16 residues. CDR3 DNA sequence: TGTGCCAGCAGCCAACGGCAGGGCAGGACACCCTACGAGCAGTACTTC. Protein sequence: CASSQRQGRTPYEQYF.

This clone was seen a few times. The V gene is TRBV18, the J gene TRBJ1-1; 8 bases match TRBD1. Germline values: CDR1 KGHSH, CDR2 LQKENI. The CDR3 length is 13 residues. V dropped 10 bases and J dropped 6; count of bases not matched to a gene: 10. The CDR3 DNA is TGTGCCACCAAAACAGGGGGGGCTCCTGAAGCTTTCTTT. Encoded protein: CATKTGGAPEAFF.

The V gene is TRBV7-2, the J gene TRBJ1-5, with TRBD1 identical over 9 bases. CDR3 length equals 17 residues. The J segment lost 1 base and the V segment lost 5 bases, leaving 9 bases of the junction unmatched. In germline, CDR1 is SGHTA, CDR2 FQGNSA. Written as DNA, the CDR3 is TGTGCCAGCAGCCATGGGGGTGGGACAGGGAGCAATCAGCCCCAGCATTTT. Amino acids: CASSHGGGTGSNQPQHF.

The gene calls are TRBV6-5 and TRBJ2-5; TRBD2 might be the D (7 bases). Germline V gene data show CDR1 as MNHEY and CDR2 as SVGAGI. The V end was cut by 7 bases, the J end by 11 bases, with 17 bases between. This CDR3 is 12 amino acids long. Written as DNA, the CDR3 is TGTGCCAGCACCCCTCTGGGGGGGCCACAGTACTTC. Its protein product is CASTPLGGPQYF.

The rearrangement joins TRBV7-9 to TRBJ2-3; 8 nucleotides align to TRBD1. Germline V gene data show CDR1 as SEHNR and CDR2 as FQNEAQ (reference sequence). Trimming at V came to 3 bases and at J to 2 bases, leaving 4 bases not matched to a gene. The CDR3 extends over 15 amino acids. The CDR3 DNA follows: TGTGCCAGCAGCTTTTTGGACAGGGACACAGATACGCAGTATTTT. Protein product: CASSFLDRDTDTQYF.